These 23 T cell receptor beta chains originate from one sample sequenced in a study of shared clonotypes between healthy human individuals. TCRdb's copy holds only in-frame clones and misses some; the assay was immunoSEQ multiplex PCR. The data contain around 600,000 clones, roughly 96% of them seen just once; the ten biggest clones take up about 0.11%. Naive CD8 populations comprised CD45RO-negative cells positively selected for CCR7, excluding terminally differentiated effector memory CD45RA+ cells. The sequencing sample was made of naive CD8+ T cells sorted from blood. These receptors originate from a woman aged 25 to 39 in good health.

The chain joins TRBV7-8 to TRBJ2-7, with 7 positions matching TRBD1. The CDR3 length is 16 residues. The ends lost 1 base at V and 1 base at J; junction bases unmatched: 7. The V gene's germline CDR1 is SGHVS and CDR2 FQNEAQ. The CDR3 DNA reads as TGTGCCAGCAGCTTAGACCAGGGGGTATGGTCCTACGAGCAGTACTTC. It encodes CASSLDQGVWSYEQYF.

The chain combines TRBV28 with TRBJ1-6, with a tentative D call TRBD1 (6 bases). The length of the CDR3 is 13 residues. Germline CDR1 is MDHEN and CDR2 is SYDVKM. The germline V and J ends were trimmed by 6 bases and 10 bases, with 13 bases remaining between them. DNA of the CDR3: TGTGCCAGCAGGGAGGCAGGGGTGTCACCCCTCCACTTT. It codes for CASREAGVSPLHF. The variable domain in full, completed from reference TRBV28 and TRBJ1-6, reads DVKVTQSSRYLVKRTGEKVFLECVQDMDHENMFWYRQDPGLGLRLIYFSYDVKMKEKGDIPEGYSVSREKKERFSLILESASTNQTSMYLCASREAGVSPLHFGNGTRLTVT.

With regard to this clone: The sample contains more than one DNA sequence encoding this CDR3. V is TRBV9 and J is TRBJ1-1; D unresolved. Germline lookup yields CDR1 SGDLS and CDR2 YYNGEE. There are 13 residues in the CDR3. V lost 0 bases to trimming and J lost 2 bases, with 5 bases between them. The CDR3 region is CASSVEGNTEAFF. The CDR3 region has the DNA TGTGCCAGCAGCGTAGAAGGTAACACTGAAGCTTTCTTT.

This rearrangement joins TRBV5-4 to TRBJ2-1; perhaps TRBD1 as D (6 bases). Germline V CDR1 and CDR2: SGHNT, YYREEE (reference sequence). The CDR3 loop spans 15 amino acids. V lost 4 bases, J lost 0 bases, and 11 bases lay in between. As DNA, the CDR3 is TGTGCCAGCAGCCCCCAGGGGAGCTCCTACAATGAGCAGTTCTTC. This encodes CASSPQGSSYNEQFF.

The V gene is TRBV5-5, the J gene TRBJ2-5, with TRBD2 identical over 14 bases. The CDR3 length is 16 residues. Germline V gives CDR1 SGHKS, CDR2 YYEKEE (reference sequence). V lost 5 bases and J lost 5; bases outside the gene matches: 8. The CDR3 DNA is TGTGCCAGCAGTCCGACTAGCGGGAGGGGATTGGAGACCCAGTACTTC. Protein: CASSPTSGRGLETQYF.

The rearrangement joins TRBV5-1 to TRBJ2-7, with TRBD1 matching 7 bases. Unmatched junction bases numbered 6, after V lost 4 bases and J lost 2 bases. CDR1 and CDR2 (germline): SGHRS, YFSETQ. The CDR3 is 14 residues long. CDR3 nucleotides: TGCGCCAGCAGCGCCTCCCAGGGGGCCTACGAGCAGTACTTC. Translated, it gives CASSASQGAYEQYF.

V and J are TRBV7-8 and TRBJ2-2, with D perhaps matching TRBD1 or TRBD2 (6 bases each). The CDR3 spans 16 residues. Trimming removed 8 bases from V and 4 bases from J, with 20 bases in between. CDR1 SGHVS and CDR2 FQNEAQ come from the germline V gene. The CDR3 nucleotides read TGTGCCAGCCGGGATTCGGGGGCTTCGGGCACCGGGGAGCTGTTTTTT. Translating it yields CASRDSGASGTGELFF.

The V gene is TRBV27, the J gene TRBJ2-1; a possible D gene is TRBD1 (5 bases). Germline values: CDR1 MNHEY, CDR2 SMNVEV (reference sequence). V gave up 5 bases and J gave up 7 bases, with 24 bases separating them. The CDR3 sequence is 17 residues long. In DNA, the CDR3 is TGTGCCAGCAGTCACCGAACCAGGGCGGCAACTTTAAATGAGCAGTTCTTC. It yields the protein CASSHRTRAATLNEQFF.

V and J are TRBV27 and TRBJ2-7, with 9 bases aligning to TRBD1. This CDR3 is 14 amino acids long. CDR1 and CDR2 from the germline V gene are MNHEY and SMNVEV (reference sequence). V dropped 1 base and J dropped 2; count of bases not matched to a gene: 0. The chain's CDR3 is CASSLYRGPYEQYF. CDR3 bases: TGTGCCAGCAGTTTATACAGGGGGCCCTACGAGCAGTACTTC.

The rearrangement uses TRBV10-2 and TRBJ1-4, with D perhaps matching TRBD1 (6 bases). Looked up from germline, CDR1 is WSHSY and CDR2 is SAAADI. The CDR3 runs 12 residues. Trimming pared 8 bases from V and 7 bases from J, leaving 11 bases between. CDR3 sequence: CASAWTVEKLFF. The DNA of the CDR3 is TGCGCCAGCGCATGGACAGTTGAAAAACTGTTTTTT.

Notes on this clone: The missing conserved phenylalanine or tryptophan at the end of this CDR3 makes a read error likely. It is unclear where the CDR3 begins or ends on the DNA, so no DNA is shown, and the CDR3 is as TCRdb lists it. The genes are TRBV21-1 and TRBJ2-7. TRBV21-1 counts as a pseudogene. Counting both end residues, the CDR3 totals 8 amino acids. CDR3 protein: CASSKYRL.

The chain carries TRBV6-6 and TRBJ2-1; D gene unclear. Germline assignment: CDR1 MNHNY and CDR2 SVGAGI (reference sequence). V was cut by 7 bases and J by 5 bases, with 9 bases left in between. There are 12 residues in the CDR3. The CDR3 spells CASTSVDNEQFF. The CDR3, as DNA: TGTGCCAGCACATCGGTTGACAATGAGCAGTTCTTC.

Note on this clone: One junction end disagrees with the germline gene, perhaps due to a read error. The chain recombines TRBV6-5 with TRBJ2-4, with 11 bases fitting TRBD2. CDR3 length: 14 amino acids. Germline CDR1 is MNHEY and CDR2 is SVGAGI. CDR3 sequence: CASSYSVLAGELDF. CDR3 nucleotides: TGTGCCAGCAGTTACTCGGTACTAGCGGGAGAGTTAGACTTC.

On this clone: The sample has other DNA sequences that encode this CDR3 too. The gene calls are TRBV13 and TRBJ2-1, with D unclear. Trimming took off 0 bases at V and 6 bases at J, with 3 bases between the two ends. The germline V gene encodes CDR1 PRHDT and CDR2 FYEKMQ (reference sequence). The CDR3 has 12 amino acids. DNA for the CDR3: TGTGCCAGCAGCTTAGGGGGCAATGAGCAGTTCTTC. This codes for CASSLGGNEQFF.

The chain couples TRBV5-6 to TRBJ2-2; the D call may be TRBD1 or TRBD2 (5 bases each). V was shortened by 2 bases and J by 9 bases, with 14 bases between the two germline ends. CDR3 size: 14 residues. CDR1 and CDR2 (germline): SGHDT, YYEEEE. CDR3 loop: CASSLSGGTWELFF. In nucleotides, the CDR3 is TGTGCCAGCAGCTTAAGTGGGGGAACATGGGAGCTGTTTTTT.

V is TRBV19 and J is TRBJ2-7, with TRBD2 identical over 8 bases. The CDR3 runs to 17 residues. The ends lost 6 bases at V and 2 bases at J; junction bases unmatched: 15. Per germline, CDR1 LNHDA and CDR2 SQIVND (reference sequence). The CDR3 is CASSPLLNGREAYEQYF. CDR3 DNA sequence: TGTGCCAGTAGCCCCCTCTTAAATGGGCGGGAGGCCTACGAGCAGTACTTC.

The chain links TRBV19 to TRBJ2-7; either TRBD1 or TRBD2 may supply D (6 bases each). The CDR3 runs to 14 residues. Germline assignment: CDR1 LNHDA and CDR2 SQIVND (reference sequence). The ends were cut back, 5 bases at V and 0 bases at J, with 11 bases in the middle. CDR3 sequence: CASSFGGGSYEQYF. As DNA, the CDR3 is TGTGCCAGTAGTTTCGGGGGCGGCTCCTACGAGCAGTACTTC.

This chain joins TRBV7-2 and TRBJ2-3, with TRBD1 identical over 12 bases. Per germline, CDR1 SGHTA and CDR2 FQGNSA. V was pared by 5 bases and J by 2 bases, with 2 bases of the junction left unmatched. The CDR3 has 15 residues. The CDR3 here is CASSGTGGFTDTQYF. The CDR3 nucleotides read TGTGCCAGCAGCGGGACAGGGGGCTTCACAGATACGCAGTATTTT.

The chain's CDR3 is CASTLGYSNQPQHF. CDR3 sequence (DNA): TGTGCCAGCACCCTCGGGTATAGCAATCAGCCCCAGCATTTT. This chain uses TRBV28 with TRBJ1-5; D gene uncertain. The CDR3 covers 14 residues. V dropped 7 bases and J dropped 0 bases, with 10 bases sitting between them. CDR1 and CDR2 (germline): MDHEN, SYDVKM.

The chain carries TRBV2 and TRBJ2-7; D is ambiguous. V was clipped by 7 bases and J by 2 bases, with 9 bases between them. The V gene's germline CDR1 is SNHLY and CDR2 FYNNEI. CDR3 length: 12 amino acids. The CDR3, as DNA: TGTGCCAGCAAGGGTTTAGCCTACGAGCAGTACTTC. Encoded protein: CASKGLAYEQYF.

The rearrangement links TRBV7-2 to TRBJ2-1, with 11 positions matching TRBD2. The junction had 7 bases not matched to a gene; V was cut back by 4 bases and J by 5 bases. Germline CDR1 reads SGHTA; CDR2 reads FQGNSA. This CDR3 has 16 residues. The CDR3 loop reads CASSSTLAGEDNEQFF. The CDR3 DNA follows: TGTGCCAGCAGCTCGACACTAGCGGGAGAGGACAATGAGCAGTTCTTC. Complete variable domain (other parts from reference TRBV7-2 and TRBJ2-1): GAGVSQSPSNKVTEKGKDVELRCDPISGHTALYWYRQSLGQGLEFLIYFQGNSAPDKSGLPSDRFSAERTGGSVSTLTIQRTQQEDSAVYLCASSSTLAGEDNEQFFGPGTRLTVL.

This sequence joins TRBV4-1 and TRBJ2-7; 7 nucleotides match TRBD2. The CDR3 is 14 residues long. V was clipped by 1 base and J by 4 bases; unmatched bases: 4. Germline CDR1 MGHRA, CDR2 YSYEKL. This chain's CDR3 is CASSQGSSGYEQYF. In DNA form, the CDR3 reads TGCGCCAGCAGCCAAGGAAGTAGCGGGTACGAGCAGTACTTC.

The chain is built from TRBV7-8 and TRBJ1-1; D perhaps matches TRBD1 (6 bases). Germline V gene lookup returns CDR1 SGHVS and CDR2 FQNEAQ. Trimming left V 4 bases short and J 3 bases short, with 12 bases between. The CDR3 is 14 amino acids. CDR3 loop: CASSSTGGDTEAFF. CDR3 nucleotide sequence: TGTGCCAGCAGCTCGACAGGAGGCGACACTGAAGCTTTCTTT.